One T cell receptor beta chain is described in this entry. This clone appeared a single time. Its antigen is unknown. Per-base qualities were not stored, and no clone one base away is much larger. These data originate in a study of blood T cell repertoires in COVID-19 (dated by TCRdb to the early 2020s). Study-wide context: Samples covering the acute and convalescent phases of COVID-19 were provided by collaborators in the United States, Italy and Spain. Where available, HLA class I and class II types were taken from metadata supplied by the sample provider and were not determined by assay-based typing. The samples were drawn from the first 160 participants of the ongoing ImmuneRACE study and from about 1,200 subjects provided by 6 global collaborators. The dataset comprised deeply sampled blood TCRbeta repertoires from subjects exposed to, actively infected with, or recovered from COVID-19. The material from the prospective study consisted of cDNA or gDNA derived from T cells, B-cell-depleted T cells, or PBMCs. A de-identified subject ID, COVID-19 status, age in years and sex were almost always included in the sample metadata. A freely available public database, intended as a resource for researchers studying the immune response to SARS-CoV-2, is where the repertoires were released.

The immunoSEQ Assay, a bias-controlled multiplex PCR, was used to amplify TCRbeta CDR3 regions from genomic DNA. The source study handled its data this way. Within the assay, amplification of reference gene primers was used to estimate how many nucleated cells each sample contained. To quantify the absolute abundance of each unique TCRbeta CDR3 rearrangement, sequence reads were collapsed and filtered. For each sample, productive Simpson clonality was calculated as the square root of Simpson's diversity index across productive rearrangements. TCRdb took this table from immuneACCESS and kept in-frame rearrangements with V and J called. Such tables lack part of the clones; where checked against another copy, unresolved V genes explain under half of the gap, and the rest is unexplained. V, J and clone size were drawn from that table, and D and trimming were deduced from the DNA. This sample lists roughly 140,000 clones; about four fifths were detected once. The ten largest clones represent 3.5% of the sample.

Beyond this particular receptor, the publication reports: Clinical and demographic metadata were provided uncurated, with the amount varying by source and participant.

The CDR3 has 15 amino acids, counting the end cysteine and phenylalanine. Only the CDR3 part of the read is kept: 45 bases, read in frame from the first base. Trimming removed 0 bases from V and 0 bases from J, leaving 6 bases between the germline ends. The germline V gene gives CDR1 as MNHEY and CDR2 as SVGEGT. Another Seattle source contributed samples from volunteer blood donors who had recovered from COVID-19. The collaborating institutions used their own protocols to collect whole blood in K2EDTA tubes. For TCRbeta analysis, collaborator samples were shipped as frozen whole blood, as isolated PBMCs, or as DNA extracted from either sample type.

Sequenced: peripheral blood. This sequence originates from a man aged 70-80 years who had recovered from COVID-19. The rearrangement combines TRBV6-2 or TRBV6-3 with TRBJ2-4, and the D gene may be TRBD2, 6 bases matching. The CDR3 region has the sequence CASSYSGGAKNIQYF. The nucleotide sequence reads as follows: TGTGCCAGCAGTTACTCGGGGGGAGCCAAAAACATTCAGTACTTC.